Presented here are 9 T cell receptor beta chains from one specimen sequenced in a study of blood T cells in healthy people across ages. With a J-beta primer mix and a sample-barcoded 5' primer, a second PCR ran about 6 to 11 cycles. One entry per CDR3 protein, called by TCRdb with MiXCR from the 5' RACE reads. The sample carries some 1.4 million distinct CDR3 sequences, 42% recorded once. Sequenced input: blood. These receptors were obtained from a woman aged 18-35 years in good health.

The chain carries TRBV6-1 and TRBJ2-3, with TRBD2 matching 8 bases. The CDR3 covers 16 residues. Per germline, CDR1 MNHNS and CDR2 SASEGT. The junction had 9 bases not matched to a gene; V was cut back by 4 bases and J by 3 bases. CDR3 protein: CASSVGTSPSTDTQYF. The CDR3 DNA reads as TGTGCCAGCAGTGTTGGGACTAGTCCCTCAACAGATACGCAGTATTTT.

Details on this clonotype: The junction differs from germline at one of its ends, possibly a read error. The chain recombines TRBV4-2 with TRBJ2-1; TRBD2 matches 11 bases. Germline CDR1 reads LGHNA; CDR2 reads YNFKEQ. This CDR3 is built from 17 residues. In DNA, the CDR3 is TGTGCCGGCAGCCATTCGTCCGGGACTAGCGGCAACAATGAGCAGTTCTTC. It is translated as CAGSHSSGTSGNNEQFF.

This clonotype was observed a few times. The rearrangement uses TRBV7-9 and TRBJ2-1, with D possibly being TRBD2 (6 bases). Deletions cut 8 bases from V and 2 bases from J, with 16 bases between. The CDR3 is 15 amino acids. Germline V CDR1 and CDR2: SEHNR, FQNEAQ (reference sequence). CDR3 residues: CASHNTSYTYNEQFF. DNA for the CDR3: TGTGCCAGCCATAATACTAGCTATACCTACAATGAGCAGTTCTTC.

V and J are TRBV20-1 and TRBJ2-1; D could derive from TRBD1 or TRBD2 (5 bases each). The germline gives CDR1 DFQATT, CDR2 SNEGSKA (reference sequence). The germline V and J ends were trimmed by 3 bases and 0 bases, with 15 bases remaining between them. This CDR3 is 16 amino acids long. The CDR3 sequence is CSASGAEAGSYNEQFF. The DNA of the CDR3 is TGCAGTGCTAGTGGGGCGGAGGCGGGCTCCTACAATGAGCAGTTCTTC.

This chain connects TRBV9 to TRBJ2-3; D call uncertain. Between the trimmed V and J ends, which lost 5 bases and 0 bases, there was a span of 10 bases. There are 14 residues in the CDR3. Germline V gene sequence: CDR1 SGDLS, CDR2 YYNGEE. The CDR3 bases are TGTGCCAGCAGTCACTGGGCGAGCACAGATACGCAGTATTTT. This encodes CASSHWASTDTQYF. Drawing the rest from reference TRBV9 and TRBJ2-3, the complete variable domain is DSGVTQTPKHLITATGQRVTLRCSPRSGDLSVYWYQQSLDQGLQFLIQYYNGEERAKGNILERFSAQQFPDLHSELNLSSLELGDSALYFCASSHWASTDTQYFGPGTRLTVL.

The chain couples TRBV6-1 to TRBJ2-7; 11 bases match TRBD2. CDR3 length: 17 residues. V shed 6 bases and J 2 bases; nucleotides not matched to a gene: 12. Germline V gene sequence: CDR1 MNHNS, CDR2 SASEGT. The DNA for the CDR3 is TGTGCCAGCAGACCTTTTCCGGGACTAGCGGCAACCTACGAGCAGTACTTC. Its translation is CASRPFPGLAATYEQYF.

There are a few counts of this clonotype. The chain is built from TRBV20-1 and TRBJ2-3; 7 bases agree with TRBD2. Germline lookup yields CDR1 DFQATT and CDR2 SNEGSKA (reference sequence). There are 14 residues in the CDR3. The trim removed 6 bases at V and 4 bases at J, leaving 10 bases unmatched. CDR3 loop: CSALSLGGADTQYF. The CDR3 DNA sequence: TGCAGTGCCCTCAGTTTGGGGGGGGCAGATACGCAGTATTTT.

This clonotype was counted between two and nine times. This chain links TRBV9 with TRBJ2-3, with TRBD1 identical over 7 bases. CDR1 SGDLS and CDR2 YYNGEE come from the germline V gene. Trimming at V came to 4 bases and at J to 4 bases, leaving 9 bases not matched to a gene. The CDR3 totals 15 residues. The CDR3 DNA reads TGTGCCAGCAGCACCAGGACAGGATTCGCAGATACGCAGTATTTT. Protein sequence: CASSTRTGFADTQYF.

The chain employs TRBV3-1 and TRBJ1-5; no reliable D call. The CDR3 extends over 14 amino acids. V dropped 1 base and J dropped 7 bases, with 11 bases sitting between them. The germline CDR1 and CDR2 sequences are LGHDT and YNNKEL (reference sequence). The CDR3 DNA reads TGTGCCAGCAGCCAAGGGGCGGGTTTCCAGCCCCAGCATTTT. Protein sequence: CASSQGAGFQPQHF.